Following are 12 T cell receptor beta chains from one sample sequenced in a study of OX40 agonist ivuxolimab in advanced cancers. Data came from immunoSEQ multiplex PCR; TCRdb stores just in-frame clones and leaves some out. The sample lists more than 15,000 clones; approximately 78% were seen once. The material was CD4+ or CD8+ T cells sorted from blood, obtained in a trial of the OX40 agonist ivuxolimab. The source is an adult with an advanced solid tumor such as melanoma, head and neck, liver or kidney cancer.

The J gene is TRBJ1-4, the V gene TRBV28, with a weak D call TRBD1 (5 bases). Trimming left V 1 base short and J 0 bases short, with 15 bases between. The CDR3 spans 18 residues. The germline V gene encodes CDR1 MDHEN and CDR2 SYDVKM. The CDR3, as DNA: TGTGCCAGCAGTTTATCGACAGCCCATTATGCAACTAATGAAAAACTGTTTTTT. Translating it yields CASSLSTAHYATNEKLFF.

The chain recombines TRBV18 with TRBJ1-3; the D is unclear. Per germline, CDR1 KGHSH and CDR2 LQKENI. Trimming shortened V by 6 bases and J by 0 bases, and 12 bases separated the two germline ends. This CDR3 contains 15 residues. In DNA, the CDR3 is TGTGCCAGCTCCTGGGATACGAGCTCTGGAAACACCATATATTTT. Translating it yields CASSWDTSSGNTIYF.

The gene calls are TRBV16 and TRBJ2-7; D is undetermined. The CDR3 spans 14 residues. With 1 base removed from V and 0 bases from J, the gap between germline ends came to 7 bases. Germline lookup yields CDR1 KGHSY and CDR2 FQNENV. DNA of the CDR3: TGTGCCAGCAGCCAATTCAGCTACTCCTACGAGCAGTACTTC. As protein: CASSQFSYSYEQYF.

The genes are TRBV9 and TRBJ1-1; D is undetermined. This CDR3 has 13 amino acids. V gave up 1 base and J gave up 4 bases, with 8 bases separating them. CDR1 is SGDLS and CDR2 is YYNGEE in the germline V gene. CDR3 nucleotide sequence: TGTGCCAGCAGCGTAAAGGTGGGCACTGAAGCTTTCTTT. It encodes CASSVKVGTEAFF.

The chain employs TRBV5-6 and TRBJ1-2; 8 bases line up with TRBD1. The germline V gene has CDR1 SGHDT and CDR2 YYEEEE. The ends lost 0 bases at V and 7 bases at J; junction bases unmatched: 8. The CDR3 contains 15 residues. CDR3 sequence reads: CASSLGDRFTAGYTF. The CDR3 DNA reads TGTGCCAGCAGCTTGGGGGACAGGTTTACCGCTGGCTACACCTTC.

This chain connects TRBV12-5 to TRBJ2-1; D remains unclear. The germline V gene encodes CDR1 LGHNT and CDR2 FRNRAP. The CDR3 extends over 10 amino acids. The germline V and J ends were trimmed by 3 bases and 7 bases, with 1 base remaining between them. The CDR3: CASGLNEQFF. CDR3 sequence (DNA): TGTGCTAGTGGTTTAAATGAGCAGTTCTTC.

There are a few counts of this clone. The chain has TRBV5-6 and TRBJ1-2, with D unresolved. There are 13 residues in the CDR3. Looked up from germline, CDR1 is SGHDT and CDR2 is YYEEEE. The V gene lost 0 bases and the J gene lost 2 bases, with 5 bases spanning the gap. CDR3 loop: CASSLGENYGYTF. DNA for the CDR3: TGTGCCAGCAGCTTGGGGGAGAACTATGGCTACACCTTC.

The CDR3 is CASSLAPGGGDTGELFF. The CDR3 nucleotides read TGCGCCAGCAGCTTGGCGCCCGGGGGAGGAGACACCGGGGAGCTGTTTTTT. The chain links TRBV5-1 to TRBJ2-2; D perhaps matches TRBD2 (6 bases). Deletions cut 0 bases from V and 3 bases from J, with 15 bases between. Germline loops: CDR1 SGHRS, CDR2 YFSETQ. The length of the CDR3 is 17 residues.

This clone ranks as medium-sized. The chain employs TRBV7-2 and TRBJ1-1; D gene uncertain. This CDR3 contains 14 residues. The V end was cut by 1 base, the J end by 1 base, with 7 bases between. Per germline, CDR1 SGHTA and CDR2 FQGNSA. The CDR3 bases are TGTGCCAGCAGCTTAGGGTGGGGGAACACTGAAGCTTTCTTT. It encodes CASSLGWGNTEAFF. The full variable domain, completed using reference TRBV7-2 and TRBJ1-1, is GAGVSQSPSNKVTEKGKDVELRCDPISGHTALYWYRQSLGQGLEFLIYFQGNSAPDKSGLPSDRFSAERTGGSVSTLTIQRTQQEDSAVYLCASSLGWGNTEAFFGQGTRLTVV.

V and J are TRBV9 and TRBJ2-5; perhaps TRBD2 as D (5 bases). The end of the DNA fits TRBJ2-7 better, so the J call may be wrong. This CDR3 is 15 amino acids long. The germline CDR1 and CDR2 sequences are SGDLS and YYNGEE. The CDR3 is CASSVAGVGGYEQYF. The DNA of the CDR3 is TGTGCCAGCAGCGTAGCTGGGGTCGGCGGGTACGAGCAGTACTTC.

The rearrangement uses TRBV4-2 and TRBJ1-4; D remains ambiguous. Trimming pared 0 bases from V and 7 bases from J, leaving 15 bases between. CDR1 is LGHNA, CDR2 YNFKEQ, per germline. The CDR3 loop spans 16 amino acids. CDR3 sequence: CASSQEIGVAGEKLFF. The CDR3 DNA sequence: TGTGCCAGCAGCCAAGAAATCGGGGTGGCAGGTGAAAAACTGTTTTTT.

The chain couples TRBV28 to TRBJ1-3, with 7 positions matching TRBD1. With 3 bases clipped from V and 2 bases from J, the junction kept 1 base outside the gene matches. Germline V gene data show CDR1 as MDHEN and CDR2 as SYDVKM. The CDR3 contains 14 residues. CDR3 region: CASSFRGTGNTIYF. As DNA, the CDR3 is TGTGCCAGCAGTTTCAGGGGGACTGGAAACACCATATATTTT.